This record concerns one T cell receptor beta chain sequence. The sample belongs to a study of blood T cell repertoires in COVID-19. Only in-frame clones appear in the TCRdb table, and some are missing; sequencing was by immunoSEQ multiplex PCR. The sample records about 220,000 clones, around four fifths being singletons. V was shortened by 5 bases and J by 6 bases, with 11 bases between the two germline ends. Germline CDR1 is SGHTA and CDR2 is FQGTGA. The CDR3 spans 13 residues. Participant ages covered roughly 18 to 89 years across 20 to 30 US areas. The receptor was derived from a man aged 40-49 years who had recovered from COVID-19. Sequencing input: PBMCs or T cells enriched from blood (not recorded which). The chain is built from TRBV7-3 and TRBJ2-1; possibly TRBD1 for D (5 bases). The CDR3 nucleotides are TGTGCCAGCAGCCTCAGACAGCCCAATGAGCAGTTCTTC. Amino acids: CASSLRQPNEQFF.